This T cell receptor beta chain was observed in a study of blood T cell repertoires in COVID-19. J lost 4 bases, V lost 2 bases, and 3 bases had no gene match. This CDR3 spans 14 amino acids. CDR1 is SGHTA and CDR2 is FQGNSA in the germline V gene. Original data processing: Reference gene primer amplification yielded estimated nucleated cell counts. TCRdb's table, derived via immunoSEQ multiplex PCR, lists solely in-frame clones and lacks some. Clone size and the V and J calls come from that table; the DNA yielded D and trimming. The sample includes around 100,000 clones, 90% of them seen just once. The sequence was obtained from a man aged 18 to 30 with COVID-19, enrolled during active disease. Sequencing was performed on peripheral blood. J is TRBJ1-2 and V is TRBV7-2; TRBD1 matches 8 bases. As DNA, the CDR3 is TGTGCCAGCAGCTTAAGACAGGGGAGCTATGGCTACACCTTC. Protein product: CASSLRQGSYGYTF.